Listed below are T cell receptor beta chains from one sample, sequenced in a study of cytomegalovirus exposure and HLA in healthy donors. TCRdb keeps only in-frame clones here, not all; method: immunoSEQ multiplex PCR. The sample has 150,000 to 200,000 clones, more than 65% seen once. Sequencing was performed on PBMCs. Source of these receptors: a man aged 45-65 years in good health and CMV-seropositive. Both conserved end residues are part of each CDR3. The D gene is left open where the match is weak. Clone size, where shown, is once, few, many, or a class for clones that have expanded.

D: TRBD2; size: NA; J: TRBJ2-1; V: TRBV18; CDR3: CASSPPTSGGGNEQFF; DNA: TGTGCCAGCTCACCCCCTACTAGCGGGGGGGGCAATGAGCAGTTCTTC
D: TRBD2; size: NA; J: TRBJ2-1; V: TRBV30; CDR3: CAWKLAGTYNEQFF; DNA: TGTGCCTGGAAACTAGCGGGGACCTACAATGAGCAGTTCTTC
D: NA; size: NA; J: TRBJ1-1; V: TRBV4-3; CDR3: CASSHSWGLGGTEAFF; DNA: TGCGCCAGCAGCCACTCATGGGGGTTGGGGGGCACTGAAGCTTTCTTT
D: NA; size: NA; J: TRBJ2-7; V: TRBV6-4; CDR3: CASSDSISEDSYEQYF; DNA: TGTGCCAGCAGTGACTCGATTTCCGAGGACTCCTACGAGCAGTACTTC
D: TRBD1; size: NA; J: TRBJ2-5; V: TRBV9; CDR3: CASSGQGAGETQYF; DNA: TGTGCCAGCAGCGGACAGGGGGCCGGAGAGACCCAGTACTTC
D: NA; size: NA; J: TRBJ2-1; V: TRBV10-2; CDR3: CASRNQRVSYNEQFF; DNA: TGCGCCAGCCGCAACCAGAGGGTCTCCTACAATGAGCAGTTCTTC
D: NA; size: NA; J: TRBJ1-2; V: TRBV29-1; CDR3: CSSTGLRGYTF; DNA: TGCAGCTCAACCGGACTGCGAGGCTACACCTTC
D: NA; size: NA; J: TRBJ1-5; V: TRBV30; CDR3: CAWSAGLSNQPQHF; DNA: TGTGCCTGGAGTGCGGGACTTAGCAATCAGCCCCAGCATTTT
D: TRBD2; size: NA; J: TRBJ2-1; V: TRBV11-2; CDR3: CASSLSGMSYNEQFF; DNA: TGTGCCAGCAGCTTAAGCGGGATGTCCTACAATGAGCAGTTCTTC
D: NA; size: NA; J: TRBJ1-3; V: TRBV4-1; CDR3: CASSPSGVLGNTIYF; DNA: TGCGCCAGCAGCCCTTCAGGCGTCCTTGGAAACACCATATATTTT
D: TRBD1; size: NA; J: TRBJ1-4; V: TRBV18; CDR3: CASSPTGMGHEKLFF; DNA: TGTGCCAGCTCACCGACAGGGATGGGGCATGAAAAACTGTTTTTT
D: NA; size: NA; J: TRBJ1-1; V: TRBV29-1; CDR3: CSFRTRRSSEAFF; DNA: TGCAGCTTCCGGACACGCAGGAGTTCAGAAGCTTTCTTT
D: TRBD1; size: NA; J: TRBJ2-3; V: TRBV6-1; CDR3: CASSEPRTGGTQYF; DNA: TGTGCCAGCAGTGAGCCGCGGACAGGGGGTACGCAGTATTTT
D: NA; size: NA; J: TRBJ1-3; V: TRBV30; CDR3: CAWNPGSGNTIYF; DNA: TGTGCCTGGAACCCAGGGTCCGGAAACACCATATATTTT
D: NA; size: NA; J: TRBJ2-1; V: TRBV4-2; CDR3: CASSRVRSSYNEQFF; DNA: TGTGCCAGCAGCAGAGTCCGGAGCTCCTACAATGAGCAGTTCTTC
D: TRBD1; size: NA; J: TRBJ1-1; V: TRBV6-4; CDR3: CASSRDSLSMIAFF; DNA: TGTGCCAGCAGCCGGGACAGCCTTTCGATGATAGCTTTCTTT
D: NA; size: NA; J: TRBJ1-1; V: TRBV11-2; CDR3: CASSLETGSNTEAFF; DNA: TGTGCCAGCAGCTTAGAAACAGGGTCGAACACTGAAGCTTTCTTT
D: TRBD1; size: NA; J: TRBJ1-4; V: TRBV28; CDR3: CASSLPGQGVYNEKLFF; DNA: TGTGCCAGCAGTCTGCCGGGACAGGGGGTTTATAATGAAAAACTGTTTTTT
D: TRBD2; size: NA; J: TRBJ2-1; V: TRBV19; CDR3: CASSRTGTSVWNEQFF; DNA: TGTGCCAGTAGCAGGACCGGGACTAGCGTTTGGAATGAGCAGTTCTTC
D: TRBD1; size: NA; J: TRBJ2-3; V: TRBV19; CDR3: CASSHYRGLSTDTQYF; DNA: TGTGCCAGTAGCCATTACAGGGGGCTTAGCACAGATACGCAGTATTTT
D: NA; size: NA; J: TRBJ2-7; V: TRBV7-2; CDR3: CASSLGASLSYEQYF; DNA: TGTGCCAGCAGCTTAGGGGCTAGCCTCTCCTACGAGCAGTACTTC
D: TRBD1; size: NA; J: TRBJ1-1; V: TRBV18; CDR3: CASSSQGGSEAFF; DNA: TGTGCCAGCTCATCCCAGGGGGGTTCTGAAGCTTTCTTT
D: TRBD1; size: few; J: TRBJ1-4; V: TRBV11-2; CDR3: CASSSRTGRAKLFF; DNA: TGTGCCAGCAGCTCTCGGACAGGGAGAGCAAAACTGTTTTTT
D: TRBD1; size: NA; J: TRBJ1-2; V: TRBV6-5; CDR3: CASSLTGDGYTF; DNA: TGTGCCAGCAGTCTTACAGGGGATGGCTACACCTTC
D: TRBD1; size: NA; J: TRBJ2-5; V: TRBV7-2; CDR3: CASSFQTGVARETQYF; DNA: TGTGCCAGCAGCTTCCAGACAGGGGTTGCCCGGGAGACCCAGTACTTC
D: TRBD1; size: NA; J: TRBJ1-2; V: TRBV10-3; CDR3: CAIGRPTGGGVHGYTF; DNA: TGTGCCATCGGACGACCGACAGGGGGCGGCGTCCATGGCTACACCTTC
D: TRBD2; size: NA; J: TRBJ2-7; V: TRBV7-3; CDR3: CASSRAGPGDEQYF; DNA: TGTGCCAGCAGCCGAGCGGGGCCCGGCGACGAGCAGTACTTC
D: TRBD1; size: NA; J: TRBJ1-3; V: TRBV5-8; CDR3: CASNHPGQGALDGNTIYF; DNA: TGTGCCAGCAACCATCCGGGACAGGGGGCTTTGGATGGAAACACCATATATTTT
D: TRBD2; size: NA; J: TRBJ2-3; V: TRBV4-2; CDR3: CASSRSGGTADTQYF; DNA: TGTGCCAGCAGCCGAAGCGGGGGAACTGCAGATACGCAGTATTTT
D: NA; size: NA; J: TRBJ2-1; V: TRBV5-3; CDR3: CARSWGPDRLGNEQFF; DNA: TGTGCCAGAAGCTGGGGCCCCGACAGGCTCGGCAATGAGCAGTTCTTC
D: NA; size: once; J: TRBJ1-2; V: TRBV18; CDR3: CASSLGREYGYTF; DNA: TGTGCCAGCTCCCTGGGACGGGAGTATGGCTACACCTTC
D: TRBD1; size: NA; J: TRBJ2-7; V: TRBV27; CDR3: CASSFGQGIIEQYF; DNA: TGTGCCAGCAGTTTCGGACAGGGCATAATCGAGCAGTACTTC
D: NA; size: NA; J: TRBJ1-2; V: TRBV9; CDR3: CASSVDPGGYGYTF; DNA: TGTGCCAGCAGCGTAGACCCGGGTGGCTATGGCTACACCTTC
D: TRBD2; size: NA; J: TRBJ2-2; V: TRBV6-1; CDR3: CASSGLAGTGELFF; DNA: TGTGCCAGCAGTGGACTAGCGGGGACCGGGGAGCTGTTTTTT
D: NA; size: NA; J: TRBJ2-5; V: TRBV7-6; CDR3: CATRKDFSAQETQYF; DNA: TGTGCCACTCGGAAGGACTTCTCGGCCCAAGAGACCCAGTACTTC
D: NA; size: NA; J: TRBJ2-1; V: TRBV5-6; CDR3: CASSLDFPSYNEQFF; DNA: TGTGCCAGCAGCTTGGACTTCCCTTCGTACAATGAGCAGTTCTTC
D: NA; size: NA; J: TRBJ1-1; V: TRBV7-8; CDR3: CASSLGIQGEAFF; DNA: TGTGCCAGCAGCTTAGGAATACAGGGAGAAGCTTTCTTT
D: TRBD2; size: NA; J: TRBJ2-1; V: TRBV6-1; CDR3: CASSENRGGTRIYEQFF; DNA: TGTGCCAGCAGTGAAAATCGGGGGGGGACTAGGATCTATGAGCAGTTCTTC
D: TRBD1; size: NA; J: TRBJ1-1; V: TRBV18; CDR3: CASSPGDRGLVNTEAFF; DNA: TGTGCCAGCTCACCAGGTGACAGGGGGTTGGTGAACACTGAAGCTTTCTTT
D: TRBD1; size: NA; J: TRBJ1-2; V: TRBV20-1; CDR3: CSAPGGGYTF; DNA: TGCAGTGCCCCAGGGGGAGGCTACACCTTC
D: NA; size: NA; J: TRBJ2-7; V: TRBV25-1; CDR3: CASSEGTSQWGYEQYF; DNA: TGTGCCAGCAGTGAAGGGACATCTCAATGGGGCTACGAGCAGTACTTC
D: TRBD1; size: NA; J: TRBJ2-7; V: TRBV19; CDR3: CATSPGTGFVYEQYF; DNA: TGTGCCACCTCGCCCGGGACAGGGTTTGTCTACGAGCAGTACTTC
D: NA; size: NA; J: TRBJ2-7; V: TRBV28; CDR3: CASSGRSGAYEQYF; DNA: TGTGCCAGCAGTGGTCGCTCGGGGGCCTACGAGCAGTACTTC
D: TRBD1; size: NA; J: TRBJ2-1; V: TRBV9; CDR3: CASSPTGTGGPFAYNEQFF; DNA: TGTGCCAGCAGCCCCACCGGGACAGGGGGCCCGTTCGCCTACAATGAGCAGTTCTTC
D: TRBD2; size: NA; J: TRBJ2-7; V: TRBV5-4; CDR3: CASSIGTSGRNYEQYF; DNA: TGTGCCAGCAGCATAGGGACTAGCGGGAGGAACTACGAGCAGTACTTC
D: NA; size: NA; J: TRBJ2-7; V: TRBV18; CDR3: CASSPTKVTEQYF; DNA: TGTGCCAGCTCACCGACTAAGGTTACCGAGCAGTACTTC
D: NA; size: NA; J: TRBJ2-5; V: TRBV2; CDR3: CASSELGGETQYF; DNA: TGTGCCAGCAGTGAACTGGGGGGAGAGACCCAGTACTTC
D: TRBD2; size: NA; J: TRBJ2-7; V: TRBV27; CDR3: CASRLSGRRYEQYF; DNA: TGTGCCAGCAGGCTGAGCGGGAGGAGATACGAGCAGTACTTC
D: TRBD1; size: NA; J: TRBJ1-2; V: TRBV4-2; CDR3: CASSPGGTGAIGYTF; DNA: TGTGCCAGCAGCCCAGGAGGGACAGGGGCCATCGGCTACACCTTC
D: TRBD2; size: few; J: TRBJ2-5; V: TRBV7-2; CDR3: CASSATGGGETQYF; DNA: TGTGCCAGCAGCGCCACGGGAGGGGGAGAGACCCAGTACTTC
D: TRBD2; size: NA; J: TRBJ2-1; V: TRBV7-9; CDR3: CASSWGGAYNEQFF; DNA: TGTGCCAGCAGCTGGGGGGGGGCCTACAATGAGCAGTTCTTC